The text below deals with one T cell receptor (beta chain). This sample was included in a study of blood T cell repertoires in COVID-19. Clones were read by immunoSEQ multiplex PCR, and TCRdb kept only the in-frame ones, dropping some. The table includes around 58,000 clones, about 91% detected once. The sample comprised peripheral blood. This receptor was taken from an older woman with active or convalescent COVID-19.

CDR3 nucleotide sequence: TGTGCCAGTAGTATAGTCTCCGGGTTCAGCCTCAATTCACCCCTCCACTTT. This translates into CASSIVSGFSLNSPLHF. This chain links TRBV19 with TRBJ1-6; the D is unclear. Germline V gene data show CDR1 as LNHDA and CDR2 as SQIVND (reference sequence). Trimming shortened V by 1 base and J by 7 bases, and 17 bases separated the two germline ends. The CDR3 length is 17 residues.